These 21 T cell receptor beta chains originate from one sample sequenced in a study of shared clonotypes between healthy human individuals. TCRdb's copy holds only in-frame clones and misses some; the assay was immunoSEQ multiplex PCR. This table has a few million clones, over 85% appearing once. Sequencing used naive CD4+ T cells from PBMCs. Subset indicated: CD45RA+ positively selected. The receptors originated from a man aged 18 to 29 in good health. Some clones in this sample may be carry-over from other donors' samples.

The chain joins TRBV28 to TRBJ1-2; D perhaps matches TRBD1 (5 bases). Deletions cut 5 bases from V and 4 bases from J, with 11 bases between. The CDR3 has 13 residues. Germline lookup yields CDR1 MDHEN and CDR2 SYDVKM. CDR3 sequence: CASSTGGSYGYTF. The CDR3 DNA follows: TGTGCCAGCAGTACGGGGGGGAGCTATGGCTACACCTTC.

The gene calls are TRBV4-1 and TRBJ2-1; 9 bases are shared with TRBD2. The CDR3 extends over 15 amino acids. Unmatched junction bases numbered 10, after V lost 3 bases and J lost 10 bases. Germline CDR1 reads MGHRA; CDR2 reads YSYEKL. The CDR3 loop reads CASSQLGLAGQEQFF. The DNA of the CDR3 is TGCGCCAGCAGCCAGCTGGGGCTAGCGGGACAAGAGCAGTTCTTC.

This sequence joins TRBV5-1 and TRBJ2-2, with a possible D match to TRBD2 (5 bases). CDR1 and CDR2 from the germline V gene are SGHRS and YFSETQ. The V end lost 4 bases, the J end lost 6 bases, and 16 bases lay between the germline ends. This CDR3 is 15 amino acids long. In nucleotides, the CDR3 is TGCGCCAGCAGCGTAGTAGCCCGGGGAGCCGGGGAGCTGTTTTTT. This gives the protein CASSVVARGAGELFF.

The rearrangement joins TRBV5-6 to TRBJ1-1; 7 nucleotides agree with TRBD1. The CDR3 sequence is 14 residues long. Germline V CDR1 and CDR2: SGHDT, YYEEEE. V gave up 4 bases and J gave up 0 bases; unmatched junction bases: 3. CDR3 sequence (DNA): TGTGCCAGCAGCGGGGACAGATTGAACACTGAAGCTTTCTTT. As protein: CASSGDRLNTEAFF. Looking up the rest from reference TRBV5-6 and TRBJ1-1 gives the full variable domain: DAGVTQSPTHLIKTRGQQVTLRCSPKSGHDTVSWYQQALGQGPQFIFQYYEEEERQRGNFPDRFSGHQFPNYSSELNVNALLLGDSALYLCASSGDRLNTEAFFGQGTRLTVV.

The chain carries TRBV19 and TRBJ1-2; TRBD1 matches 9 bases. This CDR3 is 14 amino acids long. The germline gives CDR1 LNHDA, CDR2 SQIVND (reference sequence). With V trimmed by 7 bases and J by 6 bases, 9 bases remained unmatched. Written as DNA, the CDR3 is TGTGCCAGTACCGGGACAGGGAGGAGGGATGGCTACACCTTC. Amino acid sequence: CASTGTGRRDGYTF.

The V gene is TRBV27, the J gene TRBJ1-4, with D possibly matching TRBD1 (5 bases). V gave up 8 bases and J gave up 5 bases, with 18 bases separating them. This CDR3 contains 15 residues. CDR1 is MNHEY, CDR2 SMNVEV, per germline (reference sequence). CDR3 DNA sequence: TGTGCCAGCCCGTATTTGGGACGCCCAAATGAAAAACTGTTTTTT. Encoded protein: CASPYLGRPNEKLFF.

In its sample, this clone was seen once. The V call is TRBV19, the J call TRBJ1-5; D ambiguous. This CDR3 has 15 amino acids. Germline CDR1 is LNHDA and CDR2 is SQIVND (reference sequence). V was pared by 5 bases and J by 2 bases, with 13 bases between. The CDR3 sequence: CASSVLPGGNQPQHF. The DNA for the CDR3 is TGTGCCAGTAGTGTCCTCCCGGGAGGCAATCAGCCCCAGCATTTT.

The V and J genes are TRBV11-2 and TRBJ1-4, with 9 bases aligning to TRBD1. CDR3 length: 15 amino acids. With V trimmed by 3 bases and J by 5 bases, 4 bases remained unmatched. Germline CDR1 and CDR2: SGHAT and FQNNGV. For the CDR3, the DNA is TGTGCCAGCAGCTTTTCCGGGACAGGGAATGAAAAACTGTTTTTT. Translating gives CASSFSGTGNEKLFF.

This chain joins TRBV7-3 and TRBJ2-3; 14 positions agree with TRBD2. The CDR3 is 15 residues long. Germline V gene lookup returns CDR1 SGHTA and CDR2 FQGTGA. V trimming: 2 bases; J trimming: 10 bases; junction bases outside the gene matches: 5. CDR3 in amino acids: CASSLGTSGSRAQYF. For the CDR3, the DNA is TGTGCCAGCAGCTTAGGGACTAGCGGGAGTCGTGCGCAGTATTTT.

The gene calls are TRBV27 and TRBJ1-2; 7 bases align to TRBD1. The germline CDR1 and CDR2 sequences are MNHEY and SMNVEV (reference sequence). The trim removed 5 bases at V and 4 bases at J, leaving 16 bases unmatched. The CDR3 is 17 residues long. DNA of the CDR3: TGTGCCAGCAGTGATGCGAAACAGGGGCCCCAACTCTATGGCTACACCTTC. It codes for CASSDAKQGPQLYGYTF.

The genes are TRBV19 and TRBJ2-2, with a tentative D call TRBD2 (5 bases). Trimming took off 4 bases at V and 8 bases at J, with 14 bases between the two ends. The CDR3 is made up of 14 amino acids. Germline CDR1 and CDR2: LNHDA and SQIVND (reference sequence). Here the CDR3 DNA reads TGTGCCAGTAGTAGGACTCCCGATTGGGGGGAGCTGTTTTTT. It specifies CASSRTPDWGELFF.

The CDR3 sequence is CASSLGPPGTGNGYTF. The CDR3 coding sequence is TGCGCCAGCAGCTTAGGCCCCCCCGGGACAGGGAATGGCTACACCTTC. The V and J genes are TRBV5-1 and TRBJ1-2; 9 bases map to TRBD1. Unmatched junction bases numbered 11, after V lost 2 bases and J lost 6 bases. Germline V CDR1 and CDR2: SGHRS, YFSETQ. The CDR3 consists of 16 residues.

This chain joins TRBV4-1 and TRBJ2-7, with D hard to call. Trimming took off 1 base at V and 0 bases at J, with 13 bases between the two ends. Germline lookup yields CDR1 MGHRA and CDR2 YSYEKL. CDR3 size: 16 residues. CDR3 DNA: TGCGCCAGCAGCCAAGGTCCCCAGGCCCTCTCCTACGAGCAGTACTTC. This codes for CASSQGPQALSYEQYF.

V and J are TRBV5-1 and TRBJ2-2; D tentatively reads TRBD1 or TRBD2 (5 bases each). Germline values: CDR1 SGHRS, CDR2 YFSETQ. V was pared by 5 bases and J by 0 bases, with 8 bases between. The CDR3 has 14 amino acids. The DNA for the CDR3 is TGCGCCAGCAGAGGGACGTCGAACACCGGGGAGCTGTTTTTT. It specifies CASRGTSNTGELFF.

This clone was seen just once. The V gene is TRBV9, the J gene TRBJ1-3; D possibly corresponds to TRBD1 (6 bases). Trimming pared 4 bases from V and 4 bases from J, leaving 21 bases between. The CDR3 contains 17 residues. The V gene's germline CDR1 is SGDLS and CDR2 YYNGEE. The CDR3 DNA reads as TGTGCCAGCAGCTACGATCCCCACAGGGTTGGAGGAAACACCATATATTTT. Translated: CASSYDPHRVGGNTIYF. Complete variable domain (other parts from reference TRBV9 and TRBJ1-3): DSGVTQTPKHLITATGQRVTLRCSPRSGDLSVYWYQQSLDQGLQFLIQYYNGEERAKGNILERFSAQQFPDLHSELNLSSLELGDSALYFCASSYDPHRVGGNTIYFGEGSWLTVV.

V usage is TRBV10-2 and J usage is TRBJ2-5, with a possible D match to TRBD2 (6 bases). The CDR3 totals 14 residues. CDR1 is WSHSY and CDR2 is SAAADI in the germline V gene. Trimming removed 0 bases from V and 6 bases from J, with 11 bases in between. The CDR3 protein is CASSESRRGQTQYF. The CDR3 nucleotides read TGCGCCAGCAGTGAGTCGAGGCGGGGCCAGACCCAGTACTTC.

The chain is built from TRBV6-6 and TRBJ2-7, with D perhaps given as TRBD1 or TRBD2 (5 bases each). V was clipped by 0 bases and J by 6 bases, with 12 bases between them. In germline, CDR1 is MNHNY, CDR2 SVGAGI (reference sequence). This CDR3 contains 14 residues. The DNA of the CDR3 is TGTGCCAGCAGTTACTCGGGACGTTTGATCGAGCAGTACTTC. Residues: CASSYSGRLIEQYF.

This chain connects TRBV20-1 to TRBJ1-2; D ambiguous. Germline V gene data show CDR1 as DFQATT and CDR2 as SNEGSKA (reference sequence). V was pared by 5 bases and J by 4 bases, with 8 bases between. The CDR3 sequence is 11 residues long. DNA for the CDR3: TGCAGTGCTCCGCGGGGCTATGGCTACACCTTC. Translating gives CSAPRGYGYTF.

Worth noting for this clone: In the same sample, other DNA sequences code for this CDR3. The gene calls are TRBV5-6 and TRBJ2-7; possibly TRBD1 for D (6 bases). CDR3 length equals 14 residues. Per the germline V gene, CDR1 is SGHDT and CDR2 is YYEEEE. V was clipped by 2 bases and J by 0 bases, with 9 bases between them. The CDR3 DNA is TGTGCCAGCAGCTTCGACAGGAGCTCCTACGAGCAGTACTTC. Translated, it gives CASSFDRSSYEQYF.

This clone was recorded only once. The rearrangement links TRBV10-3 to TRBJ2-3, with 8 bases that match TRBD1. CDR1 is ENHRY and CDR2 is SYGVKD in the germline V gene. There are 15 residues in the CDR3. V lost 7 bases to trimming and J lost 10 bases; unmatched junction nucleotides: 16. The CDR3 loop is CAITEGKAAQGAQYF. The CDR3 DNA is TGTGCCATCACCGAGGGAAAGGCCGCACAGGGGGCGCAGTATTTT.

The rearrangement joins TRBV18 to TRBJ1-1; D unclear. The CDR3 contains 12 residues. The V and J ends lost 7 bases and 1 base respectively, with 7 bases between them. Germline values: CDR1 KGHSH, CDR2 LQKENI. The CDR3 loop is CASCLGNTEAFF. As DNA, the CDR3 is TGTGCCAGCTGCCTAGGGAACACTGAAGCTTTCTTT.